The clone carrying this TCR beta chain was found once. The antigen remains unidentified. The data originate from a study of cytomegalovirus exposure and HLA in healthy donors. General study results and limits: In vitro confirmation showed three CMV-associated chains to be CMV antigen specific. The productive fraction for most TCR beta V segments was about 87% or about 30% in an earlier analysis. Associated with cytomegalovirus, according to the listing, were 150 to 200 TCR beta chains.

PCR involved 60 Vbeta and 13 Jbeta primers. Clones were read by immunoSEQ multiplex PCR, and TCRdb kept only the in-frame ones, dropping some. The data hold some 150,000 clones, with around three quarters observed a single time. V lost 4 bases, J lost 5 bases, and 10 bases stayed unmatched. This CDR3 is 15 amino acids long. Looked up from germline, CDR1 is SGHTA and CDR2 is FQGNSA. The V call is TRBV7-2, the J call TRBJ2-7; TRBD2 agrees at 8 bases. Sequenced sample: PBMCs. The receptor was derived from a woman aged 40 to 55 in good health and CMV-seropositive. CDR3 coding DNA: TGTGCCAGCAGCTCCAGGGGTAGCGGGGTGGACGAGCAGTACTTC. It codes for CASSSRGSGVDEQYF.